These 10 T cell receptor beta chains came from one sample sequenced in a study of read filtering for tumor transcriptome and immune sequencing. From around 440 ng of RNA, a library with molecular barcoded alpha/delta and beta/gamma adaptors was made. TCRdb itself ran the reads through MiXCR, one entry per CDR3 protein. The profile covers roughly 60,000 distinct CDR3 sequences, with less than 25% appearing a single time and roughly 15% taken by the ten largest. The sample comprised a population of CD138-negative cells sorted from bone marrow. These receptors were obtained from a donor over 35 with multiple myeloma.

The sample holds many counts of this clonotype. The chain combines TRBV20-1 with TRBJ2-4; 9 bases line up with TRBD2. The CDR3 totals 20 residues. The V gene's germline CDR1 is DFQATT and CDR2 SNEGSKA (reference sequence). V was pared by 3 bases and J by 1 base, with 19 bases of the junction left unmatched. This CDR3 reads CSARLESSGKGLGAKNIQYF. The DNA of the CDR3 is TGCAGTGCTAGGTTGGAATCTAGCGGGAAGGGGCTGGGGGCCAAAAACATTCAGTACTTC.

This clonotype came up once. The conserved final phenylalanine or tryptophan is absent from the CDR3, which likely points to a read error. This chain connects TRBV14 to TRBJ2-7, with 8 bases that match TRBD1. CDR3 length: 15 residues. V lost 1 base, J lost 3 bases, and 5 bases stayed unmatched. Germline CDR1 is SGHDN and CDR2 is FVKESK. CDR3 sequence (DNA): TGTGCCAGCAGCCAAGCGAGGACAGGGATCTACGAGCAGTACTCC. This translates into CASSQARTGIYEQYS.

The CDR3 reads CASSGTGMIREEQYF. The CDR3 DNA reads TGCGCCAGCAGCGGAACAGGGATGATACGGGAAGAGCAGTACTTC. This chain joins TRBV5-1 and TRBJ2-7; D perhaps matches TRBD1 (6 bases). CDR1 SGHRS and CDR2 YFSETQ come from the germline V gene. The CDR3 covers 15 residues. With 4 bases removed from V and 7 bases from J, the gap between germline ends came to 21 bases.

This clonotype appeared many times. The J gene is TRBJ2-4, the V gene TRBV20-1; a weak D match, TRBD2 (5 bases). Trimming left V 3 bases short and J 2 bases short, with 17 bases between. The germline gives CDR1 DFQATT, CDR2 SNEGSKA (reference sequence). CDR3 length: 16 residues. DNA for the CDR3: TGCAGTGCTAGCTATGGGCTAGCCCCCCCCAAAAACATTCAGTACTTC. Translating it yields CSASYGLAPPKNIQYF.

This clonotype was counted many times. The chain carries TRBV29-1 and TRBJ1-4; 7 bases are shared with TRBD1. Germline V gene lookup returns CDR1 SQVTM and CDR2 ANQGSEA. The CDR3 totals 12 residues. V shed 4 bases, J shed 8 bases, and the junction held 4 bases outside the gene matches. CDR3 sequence (DNA): TGCAGCGTTGGACAGGGTCGGGAAAAACTGTTTTTT. Its protein product is CSVGQGREKLFF.

Many counts were recorded for this clonotype. The chain joins TRBV4-1 to TRBJ2-1; 8 bases map to TRBD1. The CDR3 extends over 15 amino acids. Trimming at V came to 3 bases and at J to 4 bases, leaving 5 bases not matched to a gene. Germline V gives CDR1 MGHRA, CDR2 YSYEKL. The CDR3 sequence is CASSHTGGLYNEQFF. CDR3 nucleotide sequence: TGCGCCAGCAGCCACACAGGGGGGTTATACAATGAGCAGTTCTTC.

The count of this clonotype is one. This clone may be a read error of a much larger clone one base away. This sequence joins TRBV5-1 and TRBJ2-3, with D maybe TRBD2 (5 bases). Deletions cut 3 bases from V and 6 bases from J, with 5 bases between. The germline CDR1 and CDR2 sequences are SGHRS and YFSETQ. The CDR3 loop spans 11 amino acids. The CDR3 DNA reads as TGCGCCAGCAGCTGGAGGGATACGCAGTATTTT. Its translation: CASSWRDTQYF.

This clonotype was counted between two and nine times. CDR3 region: CSVRPAAATWEQYF. The CDR3 DNA is TGCAGCGTTCGGCCAGCGGCCGCAACCTGGGAGCAGTACTTC. This chain connects TRBV29-1 to TRBJ2-7; perhaps TRBD2 as D (5 bases). The germline gives CDR1 SQVTM, CDR2 ANQGSEA. This CDR3 has 14 amino acids. Trimming took off 5 bases at V and 7 bases at J, with 21 bases between the two ends.

The chain couples TRBV7-9 to TRBJ2-5; 11 bases agree with TRBD2. This CDR3 is 15 amino acids long. CDR1 and CDR2 from the germline V gene are SEHNR and FQNEAQ (reference sequence). Unmatched junction bases numbered 2, after V lost 3 bases and J lost 2 bases. In DNA form, the CDR3 reads TGTGCCAGCAGCTTCCTAGCGGGGGGACAAGAGACCCAGTACTTC. As protein: CASSFLAGGQETQYF.

The table lists this clonotype with many counts. The rearrangement links TRBV6-1 to TRBJ1-1, with TRBD1 as a possible D gene (6 bases). Trimming removed 6 bases at V and 0 bases at J, with 14 bases between. This CDR3 is built from 15 residues. Germline V lookup: CDR1 MNHNS, CDR2 SASEGT. The CDR3 DNA follows: TGTGCCAGCAGCGGGGAGGGGGGGATGAACACTGAAGCTTTCTTT. Translated: CASSGEGGMNTEAFF.